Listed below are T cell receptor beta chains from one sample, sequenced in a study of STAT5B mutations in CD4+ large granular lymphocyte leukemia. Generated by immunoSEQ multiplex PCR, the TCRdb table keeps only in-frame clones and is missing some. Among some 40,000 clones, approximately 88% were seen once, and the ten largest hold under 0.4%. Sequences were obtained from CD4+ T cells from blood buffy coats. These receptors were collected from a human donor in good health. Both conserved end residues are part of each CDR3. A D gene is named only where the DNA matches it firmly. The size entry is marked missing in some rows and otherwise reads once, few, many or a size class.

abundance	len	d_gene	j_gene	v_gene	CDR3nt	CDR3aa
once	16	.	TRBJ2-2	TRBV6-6	TGTGCCAGCAGTTACCCCCAGGAAGAATTCACCGGGGAGCTGTTTTTT	CASSYPQEEFTGELFF
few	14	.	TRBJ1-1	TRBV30	TGTGCCTGGAGTGTGGGGGGCAGTAACACTGAAGCTTTCTTT	CAWSVGGSNTEAFF
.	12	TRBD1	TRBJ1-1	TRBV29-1	TGCAGCGGCAGGACAGGGCACACTGAAGCTTTCTTT	CSGRTGHTEAFF
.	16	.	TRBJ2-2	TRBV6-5	TGTGCCAGCAGTTACTCGGTCAGGGGGAACACCGGGGAGCTGTTTTTT	CASSYSVRGNTGELFF
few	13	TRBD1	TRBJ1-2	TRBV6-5	TGTGCCAGCAGGTTGACAGGGGGCTATGGCTACACCTTC	CASRLTGGYGYTF
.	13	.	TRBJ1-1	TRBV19	TGTGCCAGTAGCTTATACGGGGAGACTGAAGCTTTCTTT	CASSLYGETEAFF
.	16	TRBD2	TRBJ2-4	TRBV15	TGTGCCACCAGCACCCCGGGACTAGCGGGGGTAAACATTCAGTACTTC	CATSTPGLAGVNIQYF
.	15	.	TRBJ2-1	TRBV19	TGTGCCAGCCGGAACCTCCGAGGGACCTACAATGAGCAGTTCTTC	CASRNLRGTYNEQFF
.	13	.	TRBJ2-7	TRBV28	TGTGCCAGCAGTCGCGTGCCCACCTACGAGCAGTACTTC	CASSRVPTYEQYF
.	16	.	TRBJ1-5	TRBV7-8	TGTGCCAGCAGCTTAGTAGGTGGGGCTCTCAATCAGCCCCAGCATTTT	CASSLVGGALNQPQHF
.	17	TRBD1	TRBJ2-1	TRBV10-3	TGTGCCATCAGGGGGACAGGGGAGATGAGTTCCTACAATGAGCAGTTCTTC	CAIRGTGEMSSYNEQFF
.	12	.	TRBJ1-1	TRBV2	TGTGCCAGCAGACTCATGAACACTGAAGCTTTCTTT	CASRLMNTEAFF
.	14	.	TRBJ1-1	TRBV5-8	TGTGCCAGCAGCTGGGGGGTTCTGAACACTGAAGCTTTCTTT	CASSWGVLNTEAFF
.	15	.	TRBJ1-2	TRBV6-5	TGTGCCAGCAGCGATCACAGGAGTCTGAACTATGGCTACACCTTC	CASSDHRSLNYGYTF
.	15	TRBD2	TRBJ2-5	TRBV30	TGTGCCTGGACGATTAGCGGGGGGGCAGGGGAGACCCAGTACTTC	CAWTISGGAGETQYF
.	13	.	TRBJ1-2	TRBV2	TGTGCCAGCAGTGCGGGGACTAACTATGGCTACACCTTC	CASSAGTNYGYTF
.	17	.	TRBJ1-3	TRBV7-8	TGTGCCAGCAGCCAACGGGACACTAGAGACTCTGGAAACACCATATATTTT	CASSQRDTRDSGNTIYF
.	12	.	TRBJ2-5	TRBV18	TGTGCCACCAGCGACCCAGGAGAGACCCAGTACTTC	CATSDPGETQYF
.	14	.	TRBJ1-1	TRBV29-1	TGCAGCGCTATGAAGGTCGGACCGATCCGTGAAGCTTTCTTT	CSAMKVGPIREAFF
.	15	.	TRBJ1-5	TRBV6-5	TGTGCCAGTTCTGGCCTTGGCCGGGCCGGTCAGCCCCAGCATTTT	CASSGLGRAGQPQHF
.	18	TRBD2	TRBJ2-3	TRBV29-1	TGCAGCGTGGGGGGCATAGCGGGGGGAGGTTCTGGCACAGATACGCAGTATTTT	CSVGGIAGGGSGTDTQYF
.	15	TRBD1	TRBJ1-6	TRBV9	TGTGCCAGCATCGGGACAGGGGGAAACAATTCACCCCTCCACTTT	CASIGTGGNNSPLHF
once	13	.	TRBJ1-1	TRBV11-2	TGTGCCAGCAGTAATGGACAGTTCTCCGAAGCTTTCTTT	CASSNGQFSEAFF
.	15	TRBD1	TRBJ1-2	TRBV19	TGTGCCAGTAGTAAGCCGGGACAGGGGAACTATGGCTACACCTTC	CASSKPGQGNYGYTF
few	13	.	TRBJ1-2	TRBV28	TGTGCCAGCAGTTTGGGCAGGGAGGCTGGCTACACCTTC	CASSLGREAGYTF
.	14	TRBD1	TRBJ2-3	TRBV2	TGTGCCAGCCTCCGGGACAGACACACAGATACGCAGTATTTT	CASLRDRHTDTQYF
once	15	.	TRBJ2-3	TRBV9	TGTGCCAGCGCGTCCCGCCCGGGGGTCCCAGATACGCAGTATTTT	CASASRPGVPDTQYF
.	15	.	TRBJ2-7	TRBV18	TGTGCCAGCTCACCACCCCTAAGGACCCCGGCCGAGCAGTACTTC	CASSPPLRTPAEQYF
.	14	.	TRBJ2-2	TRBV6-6	TGTGCCACTCGTAAGGGACAGAACACCGGGGAGCTGTTTTTT	CATRKGQNTGELFF
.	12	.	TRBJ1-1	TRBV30	TGTGCCTGGAGTGATGGTGGGGCTGAAGCTTTCTTT	CAWSDGGAEAFF
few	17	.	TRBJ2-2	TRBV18	TGTGCCAGCTCACCACCTAACTGGGGCACGAACACCGGGGAGCTGTTTTTT	CASSPPNWGTNTGELFF
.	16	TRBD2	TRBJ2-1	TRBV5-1	TGCGCCAGCAGCGAGGGCATAGCGGGGGCCTACAATGAGCAGTTCTTC	CASSEGIAGAYNEQFF
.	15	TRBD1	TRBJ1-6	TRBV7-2	TGTGCCAGCAGCTCCGAACAGGGGGGTTTTTCACCCCTCCACTTT	CASSSEQGGFSPLHF
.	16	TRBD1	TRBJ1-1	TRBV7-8	TGTGCCAGCAGGAATTGGGAGGGGGCGCGGGTCACTGAAGCTTTCTTT	CASRNWEGARVTEAFF
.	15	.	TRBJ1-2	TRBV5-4	TGTGCCAGCAGCTTGGTGTTTGGGGGGGCGAATGGCTACACCTTC	CASSLVFGGANGYTF
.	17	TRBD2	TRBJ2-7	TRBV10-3	TGTGCCATCAGTGAGGGACTAGCGGGACTCGAACTCTACGAGCAGTACTTC	CAISEGLAGLELYEQYF
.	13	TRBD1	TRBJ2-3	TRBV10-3	TGTGCCACCCGGGACAGCGAAACAGATACGCAGTATTTT	CATRDSETDTQYF